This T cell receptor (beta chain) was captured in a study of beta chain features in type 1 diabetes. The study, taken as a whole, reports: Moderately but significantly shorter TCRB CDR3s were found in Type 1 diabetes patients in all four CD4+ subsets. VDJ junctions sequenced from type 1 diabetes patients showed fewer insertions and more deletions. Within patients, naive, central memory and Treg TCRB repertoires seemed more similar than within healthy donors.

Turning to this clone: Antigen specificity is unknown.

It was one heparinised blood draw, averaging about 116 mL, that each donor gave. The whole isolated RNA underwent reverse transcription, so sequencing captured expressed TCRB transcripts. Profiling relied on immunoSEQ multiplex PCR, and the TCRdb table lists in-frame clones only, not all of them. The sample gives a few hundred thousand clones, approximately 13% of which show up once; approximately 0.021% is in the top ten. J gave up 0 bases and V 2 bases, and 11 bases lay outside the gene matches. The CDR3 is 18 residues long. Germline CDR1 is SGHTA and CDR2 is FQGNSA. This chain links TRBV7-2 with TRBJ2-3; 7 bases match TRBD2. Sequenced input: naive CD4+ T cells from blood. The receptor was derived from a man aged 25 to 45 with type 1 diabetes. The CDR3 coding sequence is TGTGCCAGCAGCTTAACTAGCGTTCAGGGATCTAGCACAGATACGCAGTATTTT. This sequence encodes CASSLTSVQGSSTDTQYF.